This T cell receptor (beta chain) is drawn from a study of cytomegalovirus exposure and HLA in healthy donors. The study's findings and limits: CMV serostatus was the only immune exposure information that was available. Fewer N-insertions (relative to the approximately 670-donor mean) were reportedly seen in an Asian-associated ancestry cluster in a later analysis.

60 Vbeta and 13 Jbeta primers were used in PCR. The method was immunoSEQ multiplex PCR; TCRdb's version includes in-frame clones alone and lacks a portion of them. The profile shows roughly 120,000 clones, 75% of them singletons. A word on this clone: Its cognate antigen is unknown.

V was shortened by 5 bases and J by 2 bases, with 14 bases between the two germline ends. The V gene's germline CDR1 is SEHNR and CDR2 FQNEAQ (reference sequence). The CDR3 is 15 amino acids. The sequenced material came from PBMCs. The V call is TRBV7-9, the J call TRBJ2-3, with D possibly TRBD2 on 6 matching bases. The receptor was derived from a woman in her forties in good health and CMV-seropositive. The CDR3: CASSTGRLITDTQYF. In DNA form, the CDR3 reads TGTGCCAGCAGCACCGGGAGACTAATCACAGATACGCAGTATTTT.